These 12 T cell receptor beta chains were all obtained from the same sample, sequenced in a study of OX40 agonist ivuxolimab in advanced cancers. Assay: immunoSEQ multiplex PCR; the TCRdb copy retains only in-frame clones and omits some. The repertoire holds roughly 18,000 clones, with approximately 85% as singletons. Sequenced here: CD4+ or CD8+ T cells sorted from blood, sampled in a trial of the OX40 agonist ivuxolimab. Receptor source: an adult with an advanced solid tumor such as melanoma, head and neck, liver or kidney cancer.

This clone was counted a single time. The rearrangement joins TRBV29-1 to TRBJ2-3; 10 nucleotides align to TRBD1. The CDR3 has 14 residues. Unmatched junction bases numbered 9, after V lost 6 bases and J lost 6 bases. Germline V gives CDR1 SQVTM, CDR2 ANQGSEA. The CDR3 loop is CSVGGTGVRDTQYF. The CDR3 bases are TGCAGCGTGGGGGGGACAGGGGTTCGGGATACGCAGTATTTT.

This chain uses TRBV7-9 with TRBJ2-7; 9 bases fit TRBD1. Germline V CDR1 and CDR2: SEHNR, FQNEAQ (reference sequence). The CDR3 is 15 residues long. V shed 3 bases and J 5 bases; nucleotides not matched to a gene: 8. The CDR3 sequence: CASSFPGTGIDEQYF. The CDR3 DNA sequence: TGTGCCAGCAGCTTCCCCGGGACAGGGATTGACGAGCAGTACTTC.

The V call is TRBV19, the J call TRBJ1-1, with D unresolved. The CDR3 covers 12 residues. Trimming cost V 1 base and J 7 bases, with 7 bases left between them. CDR1 LNHDA and CDR2 SQIVND come from the germline V gene (reference sequence). CDR3 amino acids: CASSIGRDEAFF. The CDR3 region has the DNA TGTGCCAGTAGTATAGGGCGGGATGAAGCTTTCTTT.

The rearrangement links TRBV27 to TRBJ2-4, with 7 bases fitting TRBD1. The CDR3 is 14 amino acids. After removal of 8 bases from V and 9 bases from J, the junction contained 13 bases not matched to a gene. CDR1 is MNHEY and CDR2 is SMNVEV in the germline V gene (reference sequence). This chain's CDR3 is CASALGGAGGIQYF. CDR3 bases: TGTGCCAGCGCCCTAGGGGGCGCCGGAGGCATTCAGTACTTC.

The chain recombines TRBV19 with TRBJ2-5, with 13 bases identical to TRBD2. In germline, CDR1 is LNHDA, CDR2 SQIVND (reference sequence). CDR3 length equals 16 residues. The trim removed 5 bases at V and 5 bases at J, leaving 8 bases unmatched. CDR3 DNA sequence: TGTGCCAGTAGTCCCCGGACTAGCGGGAGTCGGGAGACCCAGTACTTC. Protein: CASSPRTSGSRETQYF.

V usage is TRBV6-4 and J usage is TRBJ2-3; 7 bases are a match to TRBD2. V lost 0 bases and J lost 3; bases outside the gene matches: 3. The length of the CDR3 is 15 residues. Germline CDR1 and CDR2: MRHNA and SNTAGT. As DNA, the CDR3 is TGTGCCAGCAGTGACTCGTCCGGGGGGACAGATACGCAGTATTTT. Translated: CASSDSSGGTDTQYF.

The J gene is TRBJ1-1, the V gene TRBV30, with 7 bases identical to TRBD1. With 3 bases clipped from V and 3 bases from J, the junction kept 10 bases outside the gene matches. The CDR3 runs to 15 residues. The V gene's germline CDR1 is GTSNPN and CDR2 SVGIG (reference sequence). The CDR3 nucleotides are TGTGCCTGGAGAACTGGTATAGGGGGCGACACTGAAGCTTTCTTT. This gives the protein CAWRTGIGGDTEAFF.

V and J are TRBV19 and TRBJ1-3; TRBD1 aligns across 7 bases. Germline loops: CDR1 LNHDA, CDR2 SQIVND (reference sequence). This CDR3 comprises 15 residues. The V gene end was trimmed by 6 bases and the J gene end by 2 bases; junction bases not matched to a gene: 7. The CDR3 DNA sequence: TGTGCCAGTAGCTACCTAGACAGGGCTGGAAACACCATATATTTT. This translates into CASSYLDRAGNTIYF.

The V call is TRBV27, the J call TRBJ2-1; D is tentatively TRBD1 or TRBD2 (5 bases each). This CDR3 spans 14 amino acids. The V gene's germline CDR1 is MNHEY and CDR2 SMNVEV (reference sequence). V lost 6 bases, J lost 0 bases, and 9 bases lay in between. CDR3: CASRGVTSYNEQFF. In DNA form, the CDR3 reads TGTGCCAGCAGGGGGGTAACCTCCTACAATGAGCAGTTCTTC.

The chain uses TRBV6-1 and TRBJ2-7; no firm D call. The germline CDR1 and CDR2 sequences are MNHNS and SASEGT. This CDR3 has 16 residues. V was clipped by 2 bases and J by 3 bases, with 17 bases between them. The CDR3 nucleotides are TGTGCCAGCAGTGAATCGCAGTCACTTCTAATCTACGAGCAGTACTTC. It encodes CASSESQSLLIYEQYF.

With regard to this clone: A single base is all that separates this from a far larger clone, so a read error is likely. The identical CDR3 is also encoded by other nucleotide sequences in the sample. This chain links TRBV6-5 with TRBJ2-7; 9 bases align to TRBD2. CDR1 and CDR2 from the germline V gene are MNHEY and SVGAGI. The CDR3 loop spans 14 amino acids. V gave up 2 bases and J gave up 3 bases; unmatched junction bases: 2. The CDR3 coding sequence is TGTGCCAGCAGTTACGGCGGGGGGGGCTACGAGCAGTACTTC. Amino acid sequence: CASSYGGGGYEQYF.

V is TRBV4-1 and J is TRBJ2-3; 13 nucleotides agree with TRBD2. CDR3 length: 16 amino acids. The junction had 2 bases not matched to a gene; V was cut back by 1 base and J by 4 bases. Germline CDR1 and CDR2: MGHRA and YSYEKL. CDR3 protein: CASSQGTSGGADTQYF. The CDR3 bases are TGCGCCAGCAGCCAAGGGACTAGCGGGGGTGCAGATACGCAGTATTTT.